This T cell receptor (beta chain) originates from a study of T cell responses to AZD1222 COVID-19 vaccine. The table came from immunoSEQ multiplex PCR; TCRdb's copy has only in-frame clones and leaves some out. The sample includes 100,000 to 150,000 clones, about 89% of them seen just once. This clone was observed a few times. Its antigen is undetermined. The length of the CDR3 is 13 residues. V was clipped by 6 bases and J by 3 bases, with 12 bases between them. Study findings and constraints: Reports indicate that nearly half of spike-specific TCRs are directed at unmutated variant regions.

The specimen comprised peripheral blood, sampled 28 days after the second AZD1222 dose. This chain connects TRBV12-3 or TRBV12-4 to TRBJ2-7; TRBD2 might be the D (6 bases). This TCR was sampled from an adult who received the AZD1222 COVID-19 vaccine. The CDR3 DNA reads TGTGCCAGCAGCGAGGGTAGCGGCTACGAGCAGTACTTC. Encoded protein: CASSEGSGYEQYF.